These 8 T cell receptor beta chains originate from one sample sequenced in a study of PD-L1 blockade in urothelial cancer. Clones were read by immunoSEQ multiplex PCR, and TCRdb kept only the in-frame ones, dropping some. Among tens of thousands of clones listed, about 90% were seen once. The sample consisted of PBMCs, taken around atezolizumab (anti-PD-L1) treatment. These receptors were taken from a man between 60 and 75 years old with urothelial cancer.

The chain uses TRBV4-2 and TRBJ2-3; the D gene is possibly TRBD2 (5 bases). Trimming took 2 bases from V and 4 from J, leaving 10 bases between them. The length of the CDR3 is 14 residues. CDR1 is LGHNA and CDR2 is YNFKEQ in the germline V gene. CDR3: CASSQMGRSDTQYF. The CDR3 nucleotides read TGTGCCAGCAGCCAAATGGGGAGATCAGATACGCAGTATTTT.

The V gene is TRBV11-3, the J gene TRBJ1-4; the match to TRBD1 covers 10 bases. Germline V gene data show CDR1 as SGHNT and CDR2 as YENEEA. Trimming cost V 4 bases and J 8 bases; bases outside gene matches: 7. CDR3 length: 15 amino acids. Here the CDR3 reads CASSSDGQGGEKLFF. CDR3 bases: TGTGCCAGCAGCTCAGATGGACAGGGGGGAGAAAAACTGTTTTTT.

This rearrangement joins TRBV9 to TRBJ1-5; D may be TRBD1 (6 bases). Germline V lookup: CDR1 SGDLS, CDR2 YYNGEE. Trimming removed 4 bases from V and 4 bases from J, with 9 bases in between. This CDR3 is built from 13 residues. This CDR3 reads CASSRTENQPQHF. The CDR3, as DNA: TGTGCCAGCAGCCGGACAGAAAATCAGCCCCAGCATTTT.

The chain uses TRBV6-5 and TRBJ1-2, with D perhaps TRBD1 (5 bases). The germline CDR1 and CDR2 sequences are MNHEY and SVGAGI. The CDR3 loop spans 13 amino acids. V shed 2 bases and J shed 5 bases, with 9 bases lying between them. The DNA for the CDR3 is TGTGCCAGCAGTTACGATCAGGGATATGGCTACACCTTC. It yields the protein CASSYDQGYGYTF.

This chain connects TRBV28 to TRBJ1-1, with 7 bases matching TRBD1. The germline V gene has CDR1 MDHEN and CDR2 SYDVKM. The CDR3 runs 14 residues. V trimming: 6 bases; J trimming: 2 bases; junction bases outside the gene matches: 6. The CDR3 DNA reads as TGTGCCAGCAGCACCAACAGGGGCAACACTGAAGCTTTCTTT. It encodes CASSTNRGNTEAFF.

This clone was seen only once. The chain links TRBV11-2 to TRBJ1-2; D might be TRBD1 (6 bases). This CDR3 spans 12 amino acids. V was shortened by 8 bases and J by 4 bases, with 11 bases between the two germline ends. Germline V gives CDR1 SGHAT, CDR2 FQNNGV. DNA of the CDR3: TGTGCCAGCGGCAGGACAGCCTATGGCTACACCTTC. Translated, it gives CASGRTAYGYTF.

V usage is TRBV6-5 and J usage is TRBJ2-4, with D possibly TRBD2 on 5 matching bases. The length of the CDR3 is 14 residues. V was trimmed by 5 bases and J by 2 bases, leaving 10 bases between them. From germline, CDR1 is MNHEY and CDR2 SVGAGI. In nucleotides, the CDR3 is TGTGCCAGCAGTCGGACGGGATCCAAAAACATTCAGTACTTC. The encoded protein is CASSRTGSKNIQYF.

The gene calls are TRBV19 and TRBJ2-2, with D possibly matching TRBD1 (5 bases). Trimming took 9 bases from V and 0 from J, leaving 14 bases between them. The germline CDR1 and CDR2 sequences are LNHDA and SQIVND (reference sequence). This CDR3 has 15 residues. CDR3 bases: TGTGCCAGCACAACCGGACAAACGAACACCGGGGAGCTGTTTTTT. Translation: CASTTGQTNTGELFF.